This T cell receptor beta chain originates from a study of shared clonotypes between healthy human individuals (dated by TCRdb to 2019 to 2021). Some background on the complete study: The cohort comprised two women and a few men aged 18 to 49 years. For each donor, CD4 naive and CD4 memory were each given three plates, CD8 naive was given two plates, and CD8 memory was given one plate. Between about 0.8 and 9 billion PBMCs per donor were obtained by leukapheresis. Blood TCR repertoires of roughly 5 healthy adults were deeply sequenced to estimate repertoire size and the extent of clonotype sharing between individuals. Different laboratories and diverse techniques were used to prepare libraries and sequence TCR repertoires, to increase sequencing depth and limit assay-specific biases.

The CDR3 measures 13 amino acids from cysteine to phenylalanine. Only the CDR3 DNA stays, 39 bases, in frame from base 1. For CDR1 and CDR2, the germline V gene lists SNHLY and FYNNEI. The junction shows trimming of 4 bases on V and 2 bases on J, plus 5 bases between the germline ends. As regards this clone: The antigen this receptor binds is unknown. Base qualities are not recorded, but no much larger clone differs from it by a single base.

Using the deep immunoSEQ assay, multiplex PCR amplified TCR CDR3 regions from genomic DNA. Extracted genomic DNA from each cell subset was distributed evenly across all wells of several immunoSEQ 96-well plates, and each plate was treated as a replicate. For sorted subsets, around 200 ng genomic DNA, equal to 25,000 to 35,000 T cell genomes, was loaded into each replicate PCR. The purified libraries were quantified using a Qubit 3.0 fluorometer, sized with a Bioanalyzer 2100, and then quantified again using the KAPA Library Quantification kit. Every immunoSEQ 96-well plate was sequenced on a separate single-read 150-cycle Illumina NextSeq 550 flow cell. The authors' pipeline ran thus. Because the immunoSEQ output held only junctional sequences and lacked quality scores, the filtering could not match the filtering applied to full-length reads. Sequences were annotated with PyIR, a Python wrapper for IgBLAST v1.9, and V/J genes and CDR3 were assigned using IMGT germline references. Reads were removed for weak V/J assignments (E-value above 1e-6), missing CDR3, stop codons, out-of-frame junctions, or ambiguous translated residues. V3J clonotypes were defined as sequences sharing an identical inferred V gene, J gene, and CDR3 amino acid sequence. Percentage overlap between repertoires was computed as shared unique clonotypes divided by the size of the smaller repertoire. Repertoire richness was assessed with RTK rarefaction, the Chao1 estimator, and Recon v2.1 estimates of unobserved clonotypes. Generation probabilities were computed with OLGA for all TCRbeta clonotypes obtained by the gDNA method from a few donors. Sourced from immuneACCESS, this table was stored by TCRdb with only in-frame sequences that have V and J called. A share of the clones is absent; for the studies checked, an unresolved V gene accounts for under half, and the remainder has no known explanation. That table furnishes V, J and clone size, whereas the DNA furnished D and trimming. The sample table records approximately 720,000 clones; about two thirds of these occur just once. The top ten clonotypes cover 1.8% of the sample.

Overall study results and their limits: Pairwise subsampling indicated that sequencing depth was expected to affect the degree of clonotype sharing among donors. Across several donors, around 5.4% of naive CD4, approximately 3.6% of naive CD8, about 2% of memory CD4, and roughly 0.4% of memory CD8 clonotypes were shared. Naive subsets generally had larger estimated clonotype richness than memory subsets did. Because the study included only a small number of donors, the genetic and exposure-history diversity represented was limited. Compared with non-shared clonotypes, the clonotypes found in all four sorted-subset donors had higher generation probabilities. Only blood was sampled, and tissue TCR repertoires likely differ from those in blood. Rarefaction of sorted-subset datasets indicated incomplete sequencing despite the large sequencing depth.

Donors were healthy HIV-negative adults with no recently reported acute infections or vaccinations. All donors were Caucasian adults living in Nashville, Tennessee, USA. CD4+ T cells were enriched by magnetic negative selection, after which naive cells were positively selected on CD45RA and the negative fraction was taken as the memory subset. Blood was collected by leukapheresis, and PBMCs were isolated by Ficoll-Histopaque density gradient centrifugation and then cryopreserved in liquid nitrogen vapor phase. Purity and quantity of every magnetically sorted T cell population were checked by analytical flow cytometry. Genomic DNA was isolated from every sorted fraction and measured by UV absorbance on a Nanodrop 2000c.

The sequence was collected from a woman in her twenties or thirties in good health. Sequencing used memory CD4+ T cells sorted from blood. This specimen's cell subset or site label, per the study, means: CD45RA-negative fraction. Recombination linked TRBV2 to TRBJ2-2, with no D gene named confidently. The nucleotide sequence is given as TGTGCCAGCAGTGTGCAAAACACCGGGGAGCTGTTTTTT. Its translation is CASSVQNTGELFF.